The next 5 T cell receptor beta chains were all read from a single sample in a study of control samples from healthy donors and cancer patients. Method: immunoSEQ multiplex PCR; TCRdb's copy keeps in-frame clones and lacks some. The table includes fewer than 70,000 clones, around 84% detected once. The sequencing sample was made of PBMCs. These receptors all come from a woman in her forties or fifties with lung cancer.

V is TRBV5-1 and J is TRBJ1-1; D remains ambiguous. Deletions cut 5 bases from V and 3 bases from J, with 14 bases between. The V gene's germline CDR1 is SGHRS and CDR2 YFSETQ. The CDR3 runs to 14 residues. CDR3 coding DNA: TGCGCCAGCAGTAAGATGGCGACGGACACTGAAGCTTTCTTT. Residues: CASSKMATDTEAFF.

The rearrangement joins TRBV12-3 or TRBV12-4 to TRBJ2-5, with D possibly being TRBD1 (6 bases). Trimming stripped 5 bases from V and 3 bases from J, with 10 bases between. The CDR3 loop spans 13 amino acids. The CDR3 DNA follows: TGTGCCAGCAGTGGGGACACGAAAGAGACCCAGTACTTC. This codes for CASSGDTKETQYF.

The V and J genes are TRBV5-6 and TRBJ1-1; no reliable D call. Germline CDR1 is SGHDT and CDR2 is YYEEEE. V gave up 4 bases and J gave up 0 bases, with 13 bases separating them. The CDR3 has 15 amino acids. CDR3 coding DNA: TGTGCCAGCAGCCCCGACGGATATCTGAACACTGAAGCTTTCTTT. Translated, it gives CASSPDGYLNTEAFF.

The rearrangement links TRBV19 to TRBJ1-4; 8 nucleotides align to TRBD1. Germline V gene lookup returns CDR1 LNHDA and CDR2 SQIVND (reference sequence). Trimming removed 3 bases from V and 8 bases from J; junction bases left unmatched: 8. The CDR3 sequence is 15 residues long. CDR3 residues: CASSISGTGREKLFF. CDR3 nucleotide sequence: TGTGCCAGTAGTATCTCGGGGACAGGAAGAGAAAAACTGTTTTTT.

The J gene is TRBJ2-5, the V gene TRBV27; D is tentatively TRBD1 or TRBD2 (5 bases each). The CDR3 extends over 15 amino acids. With 5 bases removed from V and 1 base from J, the gap between germline ends came to 14 bases. Germline CDR1 reads MNHEY; CDR2 reads SMNVEV (reference sequence). This CDR3 is CASSLQTGRQETQYF. The CDR3, as DNA: TGTGCCAGCAGTCTACAGACGGGACGCCAAGAGACCCAGTACTTC.